This T cell receptor (beta chain) was identified in a study of regulatory T cells in long-lasting Graves disease. General observations from the study: TRBV28, TRBJ1-2 and TRBJ2-5 were segments that persistent disease favored.

The V end was cut by 0 bases, the J end by 2 bases, with 7 bases between. From germline, CDR1 is MNHEY and CDR2 SMNVEV (reference sequence). The CDR3 spans 14 residues. The time point denotes: newly diagnosed GD, antithyroid drugs for less than 3 months. Isolated PBMC RNA provided the starting material for the TCR library. EDTA tubes collected roughly 9 milliliters of peripheral blood. This clonotype was counted many times. Its target is unknown. Libraries of TCR beta came from iRepertoire HTBI primers plus Arm-PCR of CDR3 regions. TCRdb passed the multiplex PCR reads through MiXCR, listing each CDR3 protein once. In the table there are over 450,000 distinct CDR3 sequences, 12% of which are singletons. These same data were also listed under a study on T cells in Graves' hyperthyroidism and ophthalmopathy. According to that study: The HTBI primer set served for first-round RT-PCR of the TCR CDR3. Within blood appeared most thyroid clonotypes that had expanded above 0.001.

This sequence was found in a woman aged 30 to 39 with Graves disease. The V and J genes are TRBV27 and TRBJ1-2; a weak D match, TRBD1 (5 bases). The sequencing used peripheral blood mononuclear cells (PBMCs), collected at new diagnosis, from a patient treated with antithyroid drugs. The DNA of the CDR3 is TGTGCCAGCAGTTTATCCGGGGGGAACTATGGCTACACCTTC. Its translation: CASSLSGGNYGYTF.